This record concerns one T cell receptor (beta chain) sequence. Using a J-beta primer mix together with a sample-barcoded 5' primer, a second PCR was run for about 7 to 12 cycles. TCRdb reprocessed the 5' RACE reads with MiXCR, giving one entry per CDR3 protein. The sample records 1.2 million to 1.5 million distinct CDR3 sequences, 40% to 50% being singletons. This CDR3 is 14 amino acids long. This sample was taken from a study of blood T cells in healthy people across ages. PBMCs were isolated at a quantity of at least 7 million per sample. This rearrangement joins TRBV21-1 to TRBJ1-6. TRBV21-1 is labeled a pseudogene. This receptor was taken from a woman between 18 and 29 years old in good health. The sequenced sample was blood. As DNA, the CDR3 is TGTGCCAGCAGCCCTAGCTACTTCCTTCAACCCCTCCACTTT. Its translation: CASSPSYFLQPLHF.